This T cell receptor (beta chain) is drawn from a study of cytomegalovirus exposure and HLA in healthy donors (dated by TCRdb to 2015 to 2018). Looking at the study overall: An earlier analysis of 587 of the donors reported 276 Gb of sequence data and roughly 100 million unique TCR beta sequences from some 180 million T cells. An early release that covered several hundred HLA-typed donors contained around 330 gigabases of sequencing data and some 87 million unique TCR sequences. Of the approximately 400 genotyped donors, about 84% fell in the genetic ancestry cluster associated with self-reported Caucasian donors. The aim of the study was to test whether cataloging public T cell receptors could identify signatures of past pathogen exposure. The study used immunosequencing to profile the T cell repertoires of more than 650 subjects and linked those repertoires to cytomegalovirus serostatus. Along with the roughly 670-subject first cohort, a separate validation cohort of more than 90 different subjects was used. To predict cytomegalovirus infection status, the study combined high-throughput TCR immunosequencing, statistical association of individual TCRs with disease status, and machine learning. In a later analysis, previously published TCR beta repertoires from hundreds of donors were re-analyzed and high-resolution HLA genotyping was added so that TCR occurrence patterns could be studied. Rather than using new phenotypic data, the later analysis identified candidate immune exposures from TCR beta sequences and from how often those sequences occurred across donors. In an earlier analysis of 587 of the donors, high-throughput TCR beta sequencing was used to judge whether each TCR beta V gene segment behaved as functional or pseudogenic. Alongside the repertoire data, information on donor age, sex, ethnicity and CMV serostatus was compiled. In a later genetic analysis, genome-wide SNP genotypes for about 55% of the roughly 700 donors were used, and that subset was treated as a discovery cohort. All discovery cohort repertoires had been generated using a single sequencing platform. HLA typing covered class I and class II loci at four-digit resolution. The number of donors typed differed by locus, with about 629-640 for A, B, C, DRB1 and DQB1, around 520 for DQA1, 600 to 610 for DPA1, and about 450 for DPB1. Four or five DR-DQ haplotypes were treated as single units for association and clustering because of strong linkage in the cohort. Across some 400 genotyped donors of the cohort, an average of about 240,000 unique TCR beta nucleotide sequences per donor were sequenced, and roughly 17% of those sequences were non-productive. Overall study results and their limits: A later analysis found that most CMV-associated TCR beta chains appeared HLA-restricted, with HLA associations seemingly driven largely by CMV exposure. Linkage disequilibrium might explain the correlated functional status among segregating V segments, but an unknown experimental factor could not be ruled out. A later analysis found that HLA-associated TCR beta chains were more clonally expanded and had lower generation probabilities than equally common non-associated chains. Broadly in line with IMGT annotations, most TCR beta V segments showed up in productive rearrangements about 90% or about 30% of the time in an earlier analysis of several hundred of the donors. According to a later analysis, TCR association rates differed among HLA loci, with DRB1 alleles showing the most associated TCRs and HLA-C alleles showing the fewest. A cluster of highly shared sequence variants was judged likely to represent a technical artifact of the sequencing pipeline. In a later analysis, several top co-occurrence clusters were reported to appear linked to parvovirus B19, influenza, CMV and Epstein-Barr virus. Roughly uniform sequencing depth across donors was assumed in presence/absence analyses, although this assumption may not hold. The classifier was reported to diagnose cytomegalovirus status with high specificity and sensitivity in both the original cohort and the validation cohort. According to a later genetic analysis, donors in an Asian-associated ancestry cluster had fewer N-insertions in productive TCRs than the roughly 660-donor mean. Because counts were too low, seventeen rarely observed V segments, including chromosome 9 orphons, were excluded from the earlier analysis of 587 of the donors. In the study, about 150 TCR beta chains were listed as associated with cytomegalovirus. The 87-base-pair reads could not distinguish some IMGT-functional V segments, including TRBV6-2 and TRBV6-3, so those segments were excluded. For the cohort, immune exposure information was limited to CMV serostatus. A later analysis associated 16,951 TCR beta sequences with specific HLA alleles at a false discovery rate of 0.05. In vitro tests confirmed that a few of the cytomegalovirus-associated TCR beta chains recognize cytomegalovirus antigens. Because some donors lacked HLA typing at each locus, the association tests relied only on the typed subset. An association between a missense DCLRE1C variant and V-gene and J-gene trimming of TCR beta chains was found in a later genetic analysis and replicated in an independent cohort. When HLA alleles, especially DR and DQ, strongly co-occurred, attributing TCR associations to individual alleles was difficult. According to the authors, the approach could potentially be generalized to other disease states and immunological phenotypes. Across donors, most TCR sequences were observed very rarely, whereas some public TCRs were present in many individuals. The cohort was sequenced for TCR beta chains only, and without alpha or paired-chain data the features that could be detected were limited. A further reported finding was that TCR beta sequences accurately predicted the HLA-A and HLA-B alleles for most subjects in the first cohort.

The cohort comprised around 690 healthy bone marrow donors. Cohort members were all nominally healthy when sampled, although unrecorded immune exposures were likely present. The donor was CMV seronegative and belonged to the group of more than 300 seronegative cohort members. Each donor provided a peripheral blood sample, and peripheral blood mononuclear cells were used for TCR beta sequencing. The Qiagen DNeasy Blood Extraction Kit was used to extract genomic DNA from the blood cell samples. The CDR3 sequence holds 13 residues, the cysteine and phenylalanine included. CDR3 DNA is the only sequence kept; it has 39 bases, read in frame from the first base. Trimming costs V 4 bases and J 0 bases, and their ends lie 3 bases apart. Per the germline V gene, SGHAT is the CDR1 and FQNNGV is the CDR2. Library creation used the immunoSEQ multiplex PCR assay. For the multiplex PCR, a mixture combining 60 forward primers for TCR Vbeta segments and 13 reverse primers for TCR Jbeta segments was used. A multiplex PCR assay on genomic DNA amplified the CDR3 region of rearranged TCR beta genes. The amplified TCR beta libraries were sequenced on the Illumina HiSeq System as 87-base-pair reads. In the source study's methods: In a later analysis, some 80 million unique TCR beta chains were counted across the approximately 670 repertoires, and around 10 million of these chains were shared by at least two donors. To remove PCR and sequencing errors, raw reads were error-corrected and collapsed into unique sequences using a nearest-neighbor algorithm that merged closely related sequences. V, D and J gene segments were assigned by aligning CDR3 sequences to IMGT reference sequences. Each retained sequence needed at least a six-nucleotide match to both a V gene segment and a J gene segment. A rearrangement counted as productive if the CDR3 had no stop codons and remained in frame with V and J, and every other rearrangement counted as non-productive. CDR3 was defined by IMGT convention, running from the second conserved V-encoded cysteine to the conserved J-encoded phenylalanine. The earlier analysis of approximately 500 of the donors excluded sequences that lacked an unambiguous match to a single V gene segment. An earlier analysis of fewer than 750 of the donors classified V segments as functional when productive rearrangements were above 56.7% and as segregating when the standard deviation between donors was above 5%. A statistical classification framework was built for diagnosing cytomegalovirus status from the catalog of TCR beta chain sequences. In a later analysis, V and J genes were assigned by comparing TCR nucleotide sequences against IMGT/GENE-DB human TR gene sequences. In a later analysis, CDR3 sequences and most-parsimonious VDJ recombination scenarios were assigned using the TCRdist pipeline. In a later analysis, every TCR beta chain was defined by the combination of its CDR3 amino acid sequence and its V-gene family, and reads without a unique V-gene family were dropped. As a way to deal with suspected cross-contamination and a sequencing artifact, a later analysis dropped 450 to 600 nucleotide sequences that were highly shared and had low generation probability. In a later analysis, a clonal expansion index for each public chain was calculated from normalized within-repertoire ranks of inferred template counts. In a later analysis, generation probabilities were computed using a VDJ recombination model fitted to out-of-frame rearrangements, and the results were checked against IGoR. Hypergeometric tests were used in a later analysis to score TCR-TCR, TCR-HLA and TCR-CMV co-occurrence, with a repertoire-size bias correction applied to the TCR pairs. A later analysis estimated false discovery rates by permuting HLA or CMV assignments 20 times. In a later analysis, co-occurring TCRs were grouped using DBSCAN, with TCRdist sequence similarity added in when clustering inside HLA-allele-positive subsets. Repertoires with fewer than 30,000 or more than 120,000 public chains, plus five repertoires with anomalous nucleotide sharing, were excluded from co-occurrence clustering. Held by TCRdb, this immuneACCESS table contains in-frame sequences only and omits some clones. Under half of the omission traces to an unresolved V gene where checked; the cause of the rest is unknown. From that table come the V and J calls and clone size; the DNA was used to work out D and trimming. This sample comprises 200,000 to 250,000 clones, 65% to 80% of them detected only once. The ten largest clones capture around 1.7% of the sample.

Notes on this clone: Its antigen is not yet known. Qualities for individual bases were not recorded, and no much larger clone is one base off.

This receptor was obtained from a man aged 50-59 years in good health and CMV-seronegative. The sequence is built from TRBV11-2 and TRBJ2-2; the D gene assignment is ambiguous. The sequenced sample consisted of PBMCs. The sequenced DNA: TGTGCCAGCAGCTCATCGAACACCGGGGAGCTGTTTTTT. The translation is CASSSSNTGELFF.